This TCR beta chain was recovered during a study of vaccination and CD4 T cells after COVID-19 (dated by TCRdb to the early 2020s). Looking at the study overall: Convalescent patients had a positive SARS-CoV-2 result on nasal swab PCR, and of these patients, several had mild disease and one had severe disease. The spike-specific CD4+ TCR repertoire was compared before and after mRNA vaccination in nine to ten COVID-19 convalescent patients and several infection-naive healthy vaccine recipients. Control cultures received a CEFX viral epitope pool as the positive control, an HIV-1 Nef peptide pool as the negative control, or no peptide. The convalescent cohort comprised six males and four females, including two Hispanic individuals, seven Caucasians, two Asians and one multiracial person. Two doses of either the Pfizer-BioNTech BNT162b2 vaccine (n=8) or the Moderna mRNA-1273 vaccine (n=2) were administered to participants. Post-COVID blood samples were collected from convalescent patients a median of around 96 days after diagnosis, with a range of about 30 to 161 days. Culture stimuli were overlapping spike peptide pools from SARS-CoV-2 and from the common cold coronaviruses HCoV-NL63, HCoV-OC43 and HCoV-229E. Post-vaccine blood samples were obtained a median of around 67 days after the second vaccine dose, with a range of roughly 14 to 241 days.

CDR3 length: 14 amino acids, cysteine to phenylalanine. CDR3 DNA is the only sequence kept; it has 42 bases, read in frame from the first base. The germline V gene encodes CDR1 MNHNS and CDR2 SASEGT. A distance of 9 bases separates the germline ends of V and J, which lose 0 bases and 4 bases respectively. Explained via the paper, the treatment or condition label denotes: approximately nine-day PBMC culture with coronavirus spike peptide pools or control peptides (ViraFEST assay). To expand antigen-specific T cells with peptide pools and then pick out the expanded clonotypes through TCR sequencing, the study relied on the ViraFEST assay. The convalescent patients' positive SARS-CoV-2 PCR tests were from March to December 2020, which was before the Alpha, Beta and Delta variants emerged in the United States. PBMCs were cultured at approximately 2 million per well in IMDM supplemented with approximately 4.7% human AB serum and 8 to 10 IU/ml IL-2, with around 10 ug/ml peptide pools added. On days 3 and 7, half of the culture medium was replaced with fresh IL-2-containing medium. CD4+ T cells were isolated after around ten days of culture through negative selection using the EasySep CD4+ T cell isolation kit. PBMCs were separated from whole blood using Ficoll-Paque Plus gradient centrifugation and then either used fresh or cryopreserved at -140C. In general, triplicate wells were set up for every culture condition.

Library preparation employed PCR. At the Johns Hopkins FTIC core, DNA from the cultured CD4+ T cells underwent TCR sequencing with the Oncomine TCR Beta short-read assay. Genomic DNA was extracted from the cultured CD4+ T cells with the QIAamp micro DNA kit. The Oncomine TCR Beta libraries from cultured CD4+ T cells were pooled using unique dual indexes and then sequenced on an Illumina iSeq 100. As for the authors' bioinformatics: Non-productive sequences were removed, and CDR3s that did not start with C, did not end with F or W, or were shorter than 7 amino acids were discarded. The MANAFEST web application was used to identify antigen-specific clonotypes by comparing peptide-stimulated wells against reference wells and other culture wells. For a clone to be called positive, the clone needed an FDR below 0.05, an odds ratio above 5, and a productive frequency above 0.1% in at least two of three replicate wells. A clonotype counted as cross-reactive if it showed significant expansion both in the SARS-CoV-2 spike wells and in at least one common cold coronavirus spike condition. Levenshtein distances (stringdist) and unrooted phylogenetic trees (ape) in R version 3.6.1 were used to assess CDR3 homology. TCRdb itself trimmed the public reads at Q25 with fastp, ran MiXCR and retained productive beta chains. Every entry covers one CDR3 protein and lists the most common genes and DNA from its rows. Clone size and V and J calls follow TCRdb, not the original study. The sample table shows approximately 16,000 distinct CDR3 sequences, and around 52% are seen once. 9.4% of the sample lies in the top ten.

General study outcomes and caveats: The number of convalescent patients in the study was relatively small, and the study did not examine early timepoints following natural infection. Nearly all vaccine-specific clones in convalescent patients (304 of 307) were mono-reactive for SARS-CoV-2 spike rather than cross-reactive with common cold coronaviruses. Among the post-vaccine SARS-CoV-2-reactive clones in convalescent patients, a median approximately 90% showed up only after vaccination, which suggests vaccine-specific priming. Although the median number of SARS-CoV-2-reactive clonotypes went up from 20 to 25 after infection to 35 to 40 after vaccination, the increase was not significant.

Regarding this clonotype: The antigen it recognizes is unknown. Within one base of it there is no much larger clone, and no base qualities were kept.

This receptor was taken from a human donor who had recovered from COVID-19. The receptor chain draws on TRBV6-1 and TRBJ1-1; the D gene lacks a confident call. Sequenced input: CD4+ T cells from blood, cultured in vitro. Here is the DNA: TGTGCCAGCAGTGAAGCGGGGATTGTCACTGAAGCTTTCTTT. Its coded protein is CASSEAGIVTEAFF.